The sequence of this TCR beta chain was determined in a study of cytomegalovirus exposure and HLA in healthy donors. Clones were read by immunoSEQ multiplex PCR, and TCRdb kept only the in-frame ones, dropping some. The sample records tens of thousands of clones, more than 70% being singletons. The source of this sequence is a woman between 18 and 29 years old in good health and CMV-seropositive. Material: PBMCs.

The CDR3 DNA reads as TGTGCCATCAGTGTCGACAGGGACAATTCACCCCTCCACTTT. The encoded protein is CAISVDRDNSPLHF. This chain links TRBV10-3 with TRBJ1-6; 7 nucleotides match TRBD1. The germline CDR1 and CDR2 sequences are ENHRY and SYGVKD. CDR3 length: 14 amino acids. The trim removed 4 bases at V and 7 bases at J, leaving 4 bases unmatched.